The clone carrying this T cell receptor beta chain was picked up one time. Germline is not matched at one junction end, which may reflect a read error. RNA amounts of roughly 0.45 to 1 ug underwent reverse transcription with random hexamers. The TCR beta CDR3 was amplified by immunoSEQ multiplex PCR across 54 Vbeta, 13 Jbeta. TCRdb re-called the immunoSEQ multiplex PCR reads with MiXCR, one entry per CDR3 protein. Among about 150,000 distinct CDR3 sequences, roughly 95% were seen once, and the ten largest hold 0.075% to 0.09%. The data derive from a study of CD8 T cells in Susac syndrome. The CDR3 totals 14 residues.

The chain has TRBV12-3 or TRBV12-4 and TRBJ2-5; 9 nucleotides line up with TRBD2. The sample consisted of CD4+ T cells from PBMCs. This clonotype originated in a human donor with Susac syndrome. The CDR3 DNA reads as TGTGCCAGCAGTTTAGGCGGGGGGGTGGGACTTACCCACTTC. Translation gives CASSLGGGVGLTHF.